One and the same sample provided the 21 T cell receptor beta chains below, sequenced in a study of T cell responses to AZD1222 COVID-19 vaccine. Some clones are missing from TCRdb's copy, which holds only in-frame ones; the method was immunoSEQ multiplex PCR. Here the sample spans approximately 120,000 clones, over 90% being singletons. Specimen: peripheral blood, collected on day 0 of AZD1222 vaccination. All receptors come from an adult in good health.

The V and J genes are TRBV12-3 or TRBV12-4 and TRBJ2-1; D uncertain. CDR3 size: 13 residues. V was shortened by 1 base and J by 10 bases, with 11 bases between the two germline ends. The CDR3 protein is CASSLGEDREQFF. CDR3 DNA sequence: TGTGCCAGCAGTTTAGGAGAGGATCGGGAGCAGTTCTTC.

The rearrangement joins TRBV27 to TRBJ1-1, with D unresolved. Looked up from germline, CDR1 is MNHEY and CDR2 is SMNVEV (reference sequence). Trimming removed 6 bases from V and 0 bases from J, with 14 bases in between. The CDR3 consists of 15 residues. CDR3 in DNA: TGTGCCAGCAGGCAGGAACACCGCATGAACACTGAAGCTTTCTTT. This translates into CASRQEHRMNTEAFF.

The J gene is TRBJ2-7, the V gene TRBV11-2; D is ambiguous. The CDR3 is 15 amino acids. The V end lost 4 bases, the J end lost 5 bases, and 18 bases lay between the germline ends. CDR1 is SGHAT and CDR2 is FQNNGV in the germline V gene. The CDR3 sequence is CASSSPQVNSHEQYF. The DNA for the CDR3 is TGTGCCAGCAGCTCCCCCCAGGTGAATTCCCACGAGCAGTACTTC.

A word on this clone: The identical CDR3 is also encoded by other nucleotide sequences in the sample. The rearrangement uses TRBV9 and TRBJ2-7; the D is unclear. Germline V lookup: CDR1 SGDLS, CDR2 YYNGEE. The CDR3 extends over 14 amino acids. The V end lost 0 bases, the J end lost 0 bases, and 7 bases lay between the germline ends. CDR3 DNA: TGTGCCAGCAGCGTAGGTGGCAGCTCCTACGAGCAGTACTTC. This sequence encodes CASSVGGSSYEQYF.

This chain links TRBV7-6 with TRBJ1-4; perhaps TRBD1 as D (5 bases). The CDR3 runs 15 residues. The ends were cut back, 1 base at V and 4 bases at J, with 10 bases in the middle. The V gene's germline CDR1 is SGHVS and CDR2 FNYEAQ. CDR3 DNA sequence: TGTGCCAGCAGCTTAGATCGGGGCTTTAATGAAAAACTGTTTTTT. This codes for CASSLDRGFNEKLFF.

The chain employs TRBV5-6 and TRBJ1-2; a weak D match, TRBD1 (5 bases). Germline values: CDR1 SGHDT, CDR2 YYEEEE. The V end was cut by 4 bases, the J end by 8 bases, with 12 bases between. The CDR3 is made up of 12 amino acids. The CDR3 DNA follows: TGTGCCAGCAGCATCCAGGGTGTAGGCTACACCTTC. This gives the protein CASSIQGVGYTF.

This chain links TRBV19 with TRBJ1-1; D gene ambiguous. The V gene's germline CDR1 is LNHDA and CDR2 SQIVND (reference sequence). This CDR3 is built from 13 residues. V lost 2 bases and J 5 bases, leaving 9 bases between the germline ends. The CDR3 nucleotides are TGTGCCAGTAGTATAACCCGCCAGACTGAAGCTTTCTTT. This codes for CASSITRQTEAFF.

This chain connects TRBV5-5 to TRBJ2-4; 9 positions match TRBD1. CDR1 and CDR2 from the germline V gene are SGHKS and YYEKEE (reference sequence). This CDR3 has 15 residues. V lost 1 base and J lost 7; bases outside the gene matches: 6. The CDR3: CASSLLGQGRNIQYF. In DNA, the CDR3 is TGTGCCAGCAGCTTGTTGGGACAGGGAAGGAACATTCAGTACTTC.

The rearrangement links TRBV5-6 to TRBJ2-7; no definite D call. V was pared by 0 bases and J by 1 base, with 5 bases between. The CDR3 runs 13 residues. The germline V gene has CDR1 SGHDT and CDR2 YYEEEE. Here the CDR3 reads CASSLVGSYEQYF. The DNA for the CDR3 is TGTGCCAGCAGCTTGGTTGGTTCCTACGAGCAGTACTTC.

The CDR3 loop reads CASRPAGGRQFF. The CDR3 DNA reads TGTGCCAGCAGACCAGCAGGGGGCAGGCAGTTCTTC. V usage is TRBV27 and J usage is TRBJ2-1; 8 bases line up with TRBD1. CDR1 and CDR2 from the germline V gene are MNHEY and SMNVEV (reference sequence). The CDR3 contains 12 residues. Trimming at V came to 6 bases and at J to 12 bases, leaving 7 bases not matched to a gene.

This rearrangement joins TRBV24-1 to TRBJ2-1, with 9 bases matching TRBD1. The CDR3 is 15 residues long. V shed 9 bases, J shed 5 bases, and the junction held 10 bases outside the gene matches. Germline assignment: CDR1 KGHDR and CDR2 SFDVKD. The CDR3 DNA is TGTGCCACCGCCCCAGGGACAGGGAACAACAATGAGCAGTTCTTC. Amino acids: CATAPGTGNNNEQFF.

The rearrangement joins TRBV12-5 to TRBJ1-1; TRBD1 aligns across 7 bases. The CDR3 is 16 amino acids. The J segment lost 1 base and the V segment lost 1 base, leaving 6 bases of the junction unmatched. CDR1 LGHNT and CDR2 FRNRAP come from the germline V gene. Here the CDR3 reads CASGLGDSVTNTEAFF. The DNA of the CDR3 is TGTGCTAGTGGTTTGGGGGACAGCGTGACGAACACTGAAGCTTTCTTT.

This clone is a singleton in its sample. This chain links TRBV29-1 with TRBJ1-2; TRBD1 aligns across 8 bases. The germline V gene has CDR1 SQVTM and CDR2 ANQGSEA. The CDR3 spans 14 residues. The junction had 3 bases not matched to a gene; V was cut back by 1 base and J by 2 bases. CDR3 nucleotide sequence: TGCAGCGTTGAAGGGGACAGGAGCAACTATGGCTACACCTTC. It yields the protein CSVEGDRSNYGYTF.

V and J are TRBV6-5 and TRBJ1-2, with D unresolved. The ends were cut back, 6 bases at V and 8 bases at J, with 16 bases in the middle. CDR3 size: 13 residues. Germline V gene sequence: CDR1 MNHEY, CDR2 SVGAGI. This chain's CDR3 is CASRVQGSAGYTF. CDR3 bases: TGTGCCAGCAGGGTCCAAGGGAGTGCGGGCTACACCTTC.

The V call is TRBV11-3, the J call TRBJ2-1, with 10 bases matching TRBD2. The CDR3 is 16 amino acids. V lost 3 bases, J lost 5 bases, and 7 bases stayed unmatched. CDR1 is SGHNT and CDR2 is YENEEA in the germline V gene. CDR3 sequence (DNA): TGTGCCAGCAGCTTCTCACTAGCGGGGATCCACAATGAGCAGTTCTTC. Translated, it gives CASSFSLAGIHNEQFF.

The rearrangement joins TRBV18 to TRBJ2-7; 12 nucleotides line up with TRBD2. Germline lookup yields CDR1 KGHSH and CDR2 LQKENI. CDR3 length: 15 amino acids. Trimming cost V 2 bases and J 3 bases; bases outside gene matches: 2. The CDR3 region has the DNA TGTGCCAGCTCACCATCTAGCGGGGGGGACTACGAGCAGTACTTC. Encoded protein: CASSPSSGGDYEQYF.

This sequence joins TRBV2 and TRBJ1-4, with unresolved D. Germline lookup yields CDR1 SNHLY and CDR2 FYNNEI. The CDR3 extends over 13 amino acids. The ends were cut back, 8 bases at V and 7 bases at J, with 14 bases in the middle. CDR3 in DNA: TGTGCCAGCGTAGGGCCGCTAGGTGAAAAACTGTTTTTT. Protein product: CASVGPLGEKLFF.

The rearrangement links TRBV2 to TRBJ2-1, with D tentatively TRBD1 (6 bases). V shed 8 bases and J shed 12 bases, with 20 bases lying between them. The CDR3 spans 13 residues. Germline CDR1 reads SNHLY; CDR2 reads FYNNEI. CDR3 sequence: CASGGRGVGTQFF. The CDR3 coding sequence is TGTGCCAGCGGGGGCAGAGGCGTGGGAACGCAGTTCTTC.

The table lists this clone with a count of one. The chain links TRBV18 to TRBJ2-7, with D tentatively TRBD2 (6 bases). This CDR3 has 14 amino acids. Germline-derived CDR1 and CDR2 are KGHSH and LQKENI. The ends were cut back, 1 base at V and 3 bases at J, with 10 bases in the middle. The CDR3 nucleotides are TGTGCCAGCTCACCACAGGAGGGATTCTACGAGCAGTACTTC. This translates into CASSPQEGFYEQYF.

The rearrangement links TRBV21-1 to TRBJ1-1. TRBV21-1 is marked as a pseudogene. The CDR3 runs to 13 residues. The CDR3 DNA reads as TGTGCCAGCAGCATGGTGATGAACACTGAAGCTTTCTTT. Amino acid sequence: CASSMVMNTEAFF.

This clone was seen more than once but under ten times. The V and J genes are TRBV14 and TRBJ1-2; D perhaps matches TRBD1 (6 bases). Germline loops: CDR1 SGHDN, CDR2 FVKESK. The V gene lost 1 base and the J gene lost 2 bases, with 14 bases spanning the gap. This CDR3 comprises 16 residues. CDR3 residues: CASSQGGAGVNYGYTF. CDR3 nucleotide sequence: TGTGCCAGCAGCCAAGGGGGAGCAGGGGTAAACTATGGCTACACCTTC.